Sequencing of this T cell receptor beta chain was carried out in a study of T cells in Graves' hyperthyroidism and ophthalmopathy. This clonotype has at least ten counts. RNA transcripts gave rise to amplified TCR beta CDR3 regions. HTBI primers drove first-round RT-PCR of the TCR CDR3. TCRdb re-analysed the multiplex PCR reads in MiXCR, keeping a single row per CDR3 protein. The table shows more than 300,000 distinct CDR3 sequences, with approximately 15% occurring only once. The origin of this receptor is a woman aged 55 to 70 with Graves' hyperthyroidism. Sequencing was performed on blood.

For the CDR3, the DNA is TGTGCCAGCTTTCTAGCAGGAGAGACCCAGTACTTC. It yields the protein CASFLAGETQYF. The chain recombines TRBV6-1 with TRBJ2-5; D perhaps matches TRBD2 (5 bases). The CDR3 length is 12 residues. From germline, CDR1 is MNHNS and CDR2 SASEGT. V was clipped by 8 bases and J by 4 bases, with 11 bases between them.